Included here is one T cell receptor beta chain sequence, with context. Sequencing used immunoSEQ multiplex PCR; TCRdb keeps in-frame clones, though not all of them. The data contain 90,000 or so clones, 90% to 95% of them seen just once; the ten biggest clones take up 2.6%. This entry belongs to a study of OX40 agonist ivuxolimab in advanced cancers. Germline V gene lookup returns CDR1 SGHRS and CDR2 YFSETQ. Trimming stripped 0 bases from V and 3 bases from J, with 1 base between. The CDR3 consists of 11 residues. J is TRBJ2-7 and V is TRBV5-1; D remains unclear. The clonotype was recovered from an adult with an advanced solid tumor such as melanoma, head and neck, liver or kidney cancer. The material sequenced was CD4+ or CD8+ T cells sorted from blood, taken in a trial of the OX40 agonist ivuxolimab. The CDR3 loop is CASSLGYEQYF. CDR3 nucleotides: TGCGCCAGCAGCTTGGGCTACGAGCAGTACTTC.